What follows are 23 T cell receptor beta chains derived from one specimen sequenced in a study of T cell clonotyping in hematopoietic cell transplantation. The protocol was immunoSEQ multiplex PCR, while the TCRdb copy is restricted to in-frame clones and leaves out a portion. The sample lists approximately 30,000 clones, about 94% occurring once. The sequencing sample was made of peripheral blood mononuclear cells. Receptors originate from a man aged 50-59 years in good health. Some clones in this sample may be carry-over from other donors' samples.

The chain links TRBV9 to TRBJ1-3; D is unresolved. The germline V gene has CDR1 SGDLS and CDR2 YYNGEE. The CDR3 loop spans 15 amino acids. Trimming left V 1 base short and J 0 bases short, with 8 bases between. CDR3 residues: CASSVSGSSGNTIYF. Written as DNA, the CDR3 is TGTGCCAGCAGCGTATCGGGGTCCTCTGGAAACACCATATATTTT.

The chain recombines TRBV18 with TRBJ2-7; D possibly matches TRBD1 or TRBD2 (6 bases each). Between the trimmed V and J ends, which lost 3 bases and 2 bases, there was a span of 11 bases. The CDR3 extends over 14 amino acids. From germline, CDR1 is KGHSH and CDR2 LQKENI. CDR3 amino acids: CASSPQGRTYEQYF. In DNA, the CDR3 is TGTGCCAGCTCACCTCAGGGGAGGACCTACGAGCAGTACTTC.

This rearrangement joins TRBV7-6 to TRBJ2-3; possible D gene TRBD2, 6 bases. The V gene's germline CDR1 is SGHVS and CDR2 FNYEAQ. CDR3 length equals 14 residues. V was shortened by 7 bases and J by 0 bases, with 11 bases between the two germline ends. The CDR3 sequence is CASTPGTSTDTQYF. CDR3 sequence (DNA): TGTGCCAGCACGCCGGGGACTAGCACAGATACGCAGTATTTT.

This chain connects TRBV9 to TRBJ1-1; the match to TRBD1 covers 7 bases. In germline, CDR1 is SGDLS, CDR2 YYNGEE. V dropped 2 bases and J dropped 1; count of bases not matched to a gene: 5. The CDR3 loop spans 15 amino acids. The CDR3 sequence is CASSVAGTENTEAFF. The CDR3 bases are TGTGCCAGCAGCGTGGCCGGGACAGAGAACACTGAAGCTTTCTTT.

This chain links TRBV11-2 with TRBJ1-1; the match to TRBD1 covers 9 bases. The CDR3 contains 14 residues. Germline V lookup: CDR1 SGHAT, CDR2 FQNNGV. The J segment lost 8 bases and the V segment lost 8 bases, leaving 12 bases of the junction unmatched. Here the CDR3 DNA reads TGTGCCAGCTCCGTAGGGACAGGGCTGGGGGAAGCTTTCTTT. Protein product: CASSVGTGLGEAFF.

The chain couples TRBV6-6 to TRBJ2-7; 8 positions agree with TRBD1. CDR1 MNHNY and CDR2 SVGAGI come from the germline V gene (reference sequence). Losses at the gene ends were 4 bases for V and 7 bases for J; bases not matched to a gene: 9. CDR3 size: 14 residues. CDR3 sequence (DNA): TGTGCCAGCAGTTCCACGACAGGGGCGGATGAGCAGTACTTC. Residues: CASSSTTGADEQYF.

This clone was seen a handful of times. The CDR3 here is CASSLNRRNSPLHF. The CDR3 region has the DNA TGTGCCAGCAGCTTGAACAGGAGGAATTCACCCCTCCACTTT. The chain is built from TRBV5-4 and TRBJ1-6; D perhaps matches TRBD1 (5 bases). The CDR3 sequence is 14 residues long. Per germline, CDR1 SGHNT and CDR2 YYREEE (reference sequence). The V and J ends lost 1 base and 7 bases respectively, with 9 bases between them.

The chain recombines TRBV28 with TRBJ1-4, with D maybe TRBD1 (6 bases). This CDR3 has 13 residues. V lost 5 bases and J 6 bases, leaving 10 bases between the germline ends. Germline assignment: CDR1 MDHEN and CDR2 SYDVKM. CDR3 in DNA: TGTGCCAGCAGTGTGGACAGTTATGAAAAACTGTTTTTT. The encoded protein is CASSVDSYEKLFF.

The DNA of the CDR3 is TGTGCCAGCAGGGGCTCTGGGGCCAACGTCCTGACTTTC. It yields the protein CASRGSGANVLTF. V usage is TRBV9 and J usage is TRBJ2-6, with D hard to call. V dropped 5 bases and J dropped 0 bases, with 3 bases sitting between them. The CDR3 totals 13 residues. Germline V gene sequence: CDR1 SGDLS, CDR2 YYNGEE.

The chain joins TRBV7-2 to TRBJ2-7; no clear D gene. V was trimmed by 2 bases and J by 2 bases, leaving 7 bases between them. The germline V gene encodes CDR1 SGHTA and CDR2 FQGNSA. CDR3 length equals 13 residues. CDR3 nucleotide sequence: TGTGCCAGCAGCTTAAGGCTCCCCTACGAGCAGTACTTC. Translated: CASSLRLPYEQYF.

The chain joins TRBV19 to TRBJ1-5; 10 nucleotides line up with TRBD1. The germline V gene has CDR1 LNHDA and CDR2 SQIVND (reference sequence). CDR3 size: 16 residues. Germline trimming cut 5 bases from V and 3 bases from J; bases unmatched to any gene: 7. CDR3 protein: CASSSGTGAHNQPQHF. DNA for the CDR3: TGTGCCAGTAGTTCAGGGACAGGGGCTCACAATCAGCCCCAGCATTTT.

Only one count was recorded for this clone. This sequence joins TRBV19 and TRBJ1-2; D ambiguous. The CDR3 consists of 13 residues. V dropped 8 bases and J dropped 0 bases, with 10 bases sitting between them. Germline V gene data show CDR1 as LNHDA and CDR2 as SQIVND (reference sequence). The CDR3 loop reads CASGSGTNYGYTF. DNA of the CDR3: TGTGCCAGTGGTTCTGGGACTAACTATGGCTACACCTTC.

The rearrangement uses TRBV5-6 and TRBJ1-2; 8 bases match TRBD1. The J segment lost 7 bases and the V segment lost 1 base, leaving 3 bases of the junction unmatched. CDR1 is SGHDT and CDR2 is YYEEEE in the germline V gene. The CDR3 sequence is 13 residues long. CDR3 loop: CASSLYRGVGYTF. Here the CDR3 DNA reads TGTGCCAGCAGCTTGTACAGGGGGGTTGGCTACACCTTC.

This clone is a singleton in its sample. The chain couples TRBV5-6 to TRBJ1-5, with a tentative D call TRBD1 (5 bases). V was clipped by 2 bases and J by 7 bases, with 16 bases between them. The CDR3 runs 15 residues. Germline V CDR1 and CDR2: SGHDT, YYEEEE. The CDR3 here is CASSFGGLGRQPQHF. The CDR3 region has the DNA TGTGCCAGCAGCTTCGGGGGTCTGGGCCGGCAGCCCCAGCATTTT. Full variable domain (missing parts from reference TRBV5-6 and TRBJ1-5): DAGVTQSPTHLIKTRGQQVTLRCSPKSGHDTVSWYQQALGQGPQFIFQYYEEEERQRGNFPDRFSGHQFPNYSSELNVNALLLGDSALYLCASSFGGLGRQPQHFGDGTRLSIL.

This chain connects TRBV7-2 to TRBJ1-1; D gene ambiguous. Trimming cost V 4 bases and J 4 bases, with 10 bases left between them. The germline V gene has CDR1 SGHTA and CDR2 FQGNSA. The CDR3 contains 13 residues. The CDR3 is CASSSQGSTEAFF. In DNA, the CDR3 is TGTGCCAGCAGCTCACAAGGTTCCACTGAAGCTTTCTTT.

V usage is TRBV6-6 and J usage is TRBJ2-2; D could derive from TRBD1 or TRBD2 (6 bases each). Germline CDR1 MNHNY, CDR2 SVGAGI (reference sequence). The CDR3 covers 14 residues. Trimming left V 8 bases short and J 6 bases short, with 16 bases between. In DNA, the CDR3 is TGTGCCAGCTGCACTTGGAGGGGGTCCGGGGAGCTGTTTTTT. Protein sequence: CASCTWRGSGELFF.

The chain joins TRBV7-3 to TRBJ1-2; D unclear. The germline V gene has CDR1 SGHTA and CDR2 FQGTGA. The CDR3 is 14 amino acids. The ends were cut back, 5 bases at V and 1 base at J, with 11 bases in the middle. CDR3 sequence: CASSLGGSNYGYTF. The CDR3 DNA follows: TGTGCCAGCAGCCTGGGAGGCAGTAACTATGGCTACACCTTC. The full variable domain, with the rest looked up from reference TRBV7-3 and TRBJ1-2, is GAGVSQTPSNKVTEKGKYVELRCDPISGHTALYWYRQSLGQGPEFLIYFQGTGAADDSGLPNDRFFAVRPEGSVSTLKIQRTERGDSAVYLCASSLGGSNYGYTFGSGTRLTVV.

The rearrangement links TRBV30 to TRBJ1-1; D not resolved. Between the trimmed V and J ends, which lost 1 base and 4 bases, there was a span of 19 bases. CDR1 is GTSNPN, CDR2 SVGIG, per germline (reference sequence). The CDR3 extends over 16 amino acids. CDR3 sequence reads: CAWSEVGGKTSTEAFF. In nucleotides, the CDR3 is TGTGCCTGGAGTGAAGTGGGAGGTAAGACCAGCACTGAAGCTTTCTTT. The full variable domain, rest sourced from reference TRBV30 and TRBJ1-1, is SQTIHQWPATLVQPVGSPLSLECTVEGTSNPNLYWYRQAAGRGLQLLFYSVGIGQISSEVPQNLSASRPQDRQFILSSKKLLLSDSGFYLCAWSEVGGKTSTEAFFGQGTRLTVV.

As concerns this clone: One junction end disagrees with the germline gene, perhaps due to a read error. The chain joins TRBV7-2 to TRBJ2-3, with 9 positions matching TRBD2. The CDR3 has 15 residues. Looked up from germline, CDR1 is SGHTA and CDR2 is FQGNSA. The CDR3 reads CASRLAGAYTDTQYF. The CDR3 DNA reads as TGTGCCAGCAGGTTAGCGGGGGCATACACAGATACGCAGTATTTT.

This sequence joins TRBV5-1 and TRBJ1-4; 9 nucleotides line up with TRBD1. The CDR3 loop spans 16 amino acids. V lost 4 bases, J lost 5 bases, and 9 bases stayed unmatched. Germline CDR1 and CDR2: SGHRS and YFSETQ. The CDR3 DNA reads as TGCGCCAGCAGCCCGGGGACAGGGCAGCGAAATGAAAAACTGTTTTTT. This gives the protein CASSPGTGQRNEKLFF. Together with reference TRBV5-1 and TRBJ1-4, the CDR3 gives the full variable domain: KAGVTQTPRYLIKTRGQQVTLSCSPISGHRSVSWYQQTPGQGLQFLFEYFSETQRNKGNFPGRFSGRQFSNSRSEMNVSTLELGDSALYLCASSPGTGQRNEKLFFGSGTQLSVL.

V gene TRBV7-6 combines with J gene TRBJ2-7, with TRBD1 matching 7 bases. Losses at the gene ends were 2 bases for V and 1 base for J; bases not matched to a gene: 2. The CDR3 extends over 14 amino acids. Germline-derived CDR1 and CDR2 are SGHVS and FNYEAQ. The CDR3 DNA follows: TGTGCCAGCAGCTTAAACAGGGGTTCCTACGAGCAGTACTTC. Its protein product is CASSLNRGSYEQYF. The complete variable domain, with remaining parts taken from reference TRBV7-6 and TRBJ2-7, reads GAGVSQSPRYKVTKRGQDVALRCDPISGHVSLYWYRQALGQGPEFLTYFNYEAQQDKSGLPNDRFSAERPEGSISTLTIQRTEQRDSAMYRCASSLNRGSYEQYFGPGTRLTVT.

The chain couples TRBV7-6 to TRBJ2-3; maybe TRBD2 (6 bases). Trimming pared 5 bases from V and 1 base from J, leaving 10 bases between. Germline V gene lookup returns CDR1 SGHVS and CDR2 FNYEAQ. The CDR3 is 14 residues long. CDR3 nucleotide sequence: TGTGCCAGCAGCCGGGGGACGCGCACAGATACGCAGTATTTT. Its translation is CASSRGTRTDTQYF.

This clone was detected once. The chain joins TRBV30 to TRBJ2-3; perhaps TRBD2 as D (5 bases). This CDR3 spans 11 amino acids. CDR1 is GTSNPN and CDR2 is SVGIG in the germline V gene (reference sequence). V was clipped by 3 bases and J by 4 bases, with 5 bases between them. CDR3 bases: TGTGCCTGGAGAGCGGCAGATACGCAGTATTTT. It encodes CAWRAADTQYF.